These 14 T cell receptor beta chains originate from one sample sequenced in a study of CXCR3-negative and CXCR3-positive naive CD8 T cells. The study's findings and limits: Compared with CXCR3-negative naive cells, CXCR3-positive naive cells showed more hydrophobic TRB CDR3s.

The antigens of these receptors remain unknown. TRB cDNA was prepared as libraries by UMI-labeled 5' RACE. TCRdb re-called the 5' RACE reads and gives one entry per CDR3 protein, without DNA. The ten top clones account for roughly 0.28%, within a sample of approximately 140,000 distinct CDR3 sequences. Sequences were obtained from naive CXCR3+ CD8+ T cells from blood. The sample's subset: CD45RO-CCR7+CD27+CD95- naive CD8+ T cells expressing CXCR3 (TNR3+). These TCRs come from a human donor in good health. Some clones in this sample may be carry-over from other donors' samples.

This chain connects TRBV20-1 to TRBJ1-2; TCRdb lists TRBD1, though no DNA is available to test this call. Germline loops: CDR1 DFQATT, CDR2 SNEGSKA (reference sequence). The CDR3 is 15 residues long. The CDR3 protein is CSAFTRTGSDYGYTF.

V and J are TRBV4-1 and TRBJ2-3; TCRdb designates TRBD1, a call that cannot be tested without DNA. The CDR3 spans 14 residues. Germline loops: CDR1 MGHRA, CDR2 YSYEKL. CDR3 in amino acids: CASQDRGLTDTQYF.

V gene TRBV4-2 combines with J gene TRBJ2-2; TCRdb designates TRBD2, a call that cannot be tested without DNA. CDR3 size: 15 residues. Germline loops: CDR1 LGHNA, CDR2 YNFKEQ. The CDR3 sequence: CASSHGLAGTGELFF.

V usage is TRBV23-1 and J usage is TRBJ2-3. TRBV23-1 is filed as an ORF, its function uncertain. The CDR3 is 12 amino acids. This CDR3 is CATQWGTDTQYF.

The V gene is TRBV20-1, the J gene TRBJ2-1; as DNA is missing, the TRBD2 call by TCRdb cannot be tested. CDR1 is DFQATT and CDR2 is SNEGSKA in the germline V gene (reference sequence). The CDR3 has 16 residues. CDR3 loop: CSARKVTSGRANEQFF.

This rearrangement joins TRBV12-3 or TRBV12-4 to TRBJ2-5; the D gene TCRdb calls, TRBD1, cannot be checked with no DNA. CDR3 length: 14 residues. CDR3 amino acids: CASSLMMGAETQYF.

V is TRBV12-3 or TRBV12-4 and J is TRBJ2-7; TCRdb returns TRBD1, unconfirmable since there is no DNA. The CDR3 is 13 amino acids. This CDR3 is CASSPTDPYEQYF.

The V and J genes are TRBV20-1 and TRBJ2-7; TCRdb calls TRBD2, which cannot be checked without DNA. Germline assignment: CDR1 DFQATT and CDR2 SNEGSKA (reference sequence). This CDR3 contains 15 residues. This CDR3 reads CSARLAGGLTYEQYF.

The rearrangement uses TRBV6-5 and TRBJ2-5; TCRdb indicates TRBD2, and absent DNA this call remains unverified. Germline V lookup: CDR1 MNHEY, CDR2 SVGAGI. The CDR3 length is 14 residues. CDR3 residues: CASSRTGLQETQYF.

V is TRBV12-3 or TRBV12-4 and J is TRBJ2-5; without DNA, the TCRdb call of TRBD1 cannot be checked. This CDR3 comprises 14 residues. The CDR3 here is CASSLPWPGETQYF.

The chain has TRBV6-5 and TRBJ2-1. The CDR3 is made up of 14 amino acids. Germline V gene sequence: CDR1 MNHEY, CDR2 SVGAGI. The CDR3 here is CASSYGQEYNEQFF.

The rearrangement links TRBV7-9 to TRBJ2-1; TCRdb lists TRBD2, though no DNA is available to test this call. Germline V gene lookup returns CDR1 SEHNR and CDR2 FQNEAQ (reference sequence). This CDR3 is built from 17 residues. CDR3 sequence reads: CASSSPLAGDPVNEQFF.

V gene TRBV10-1 combines with J gene TRBJ1-1; there is no DNA to check the TCRdb D call of TRBD1. Germline CDR1 and CDR2: WNHNN and SYGVQD (reference sequence). This CDR3 spans 16 amino acids. CDR3 residues: CASSDYRGTMNTEAFF.

The gene calls are TRBV10-3 and TRBJ2-3; the D gene TCRdb calls, TRBD1, cannot be checked with no DNA. In germline, CDR1 is ENHRY, CDR2 SYGVKD. The length of the CDR3 is 16 residues. The CDR3 protein is CAISELGDESADTQYF.